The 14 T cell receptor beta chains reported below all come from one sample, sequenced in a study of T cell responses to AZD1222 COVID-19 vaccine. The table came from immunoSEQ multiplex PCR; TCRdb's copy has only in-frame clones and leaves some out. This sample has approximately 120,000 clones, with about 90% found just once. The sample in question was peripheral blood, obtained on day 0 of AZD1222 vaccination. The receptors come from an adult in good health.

In DNA form, the CDR3 reads TGTGCCTGGAGTCTCCCGGGACGGCTTGACGATGAGCAGTTCTTC. Translation gives CAWSLPGRLDDEQFF. This chain connects TRBV30 to TRBJ2-1; D may be TRBD1 or TRBD2 (5 bases each). The CDR3 consists of 15 residues. Germline loops: CDR1 GTSNPN, CDR2 SVGIG (reference sequence). V gave up 2 bases and J gave up 8 bases, with 19 bases separating them. Drawing the rest from reference TRBV30 and TRBJ2-1, the complete variable domain is SQTIHQWPATLVQPVGSPLSLECTVEGTSNPNLYWYRQAAGRGLQLLFYSVGIGQISSEVPQNLSASRPQDRQFILSSKKLLLSDSGFYLCAWSLPGRLDDEQFFGPGTRLTVL.

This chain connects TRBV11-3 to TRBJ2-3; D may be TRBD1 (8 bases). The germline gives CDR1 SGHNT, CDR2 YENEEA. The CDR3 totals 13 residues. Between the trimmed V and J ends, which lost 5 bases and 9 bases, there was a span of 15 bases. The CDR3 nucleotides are TGTGCCAGCAGCAGAGGACAGGGAGGGACGCAGTATTTT. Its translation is CASSRGQGGTQYF.

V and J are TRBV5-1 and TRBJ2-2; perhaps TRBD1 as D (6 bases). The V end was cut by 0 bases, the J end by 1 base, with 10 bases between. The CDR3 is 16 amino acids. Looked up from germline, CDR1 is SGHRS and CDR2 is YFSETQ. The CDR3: CASSLEGRGNTGELFF. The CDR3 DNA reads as TGCGCCAGCAGCTTGGAGGGCAGGGGGAACACCGGGGAGCTGTTTTTT.

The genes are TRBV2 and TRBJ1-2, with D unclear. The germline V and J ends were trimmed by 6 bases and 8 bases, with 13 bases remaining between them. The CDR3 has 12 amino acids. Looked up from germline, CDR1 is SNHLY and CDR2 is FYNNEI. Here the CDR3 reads CASRRDSQGYTF. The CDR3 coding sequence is TGTGCCAGCAGGAGGGATTCCCAGGGCTACACCTTC.

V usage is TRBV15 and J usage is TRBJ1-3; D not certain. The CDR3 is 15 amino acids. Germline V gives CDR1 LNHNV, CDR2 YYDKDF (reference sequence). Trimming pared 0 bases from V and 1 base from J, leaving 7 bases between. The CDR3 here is CATSRDVASGNTIYF. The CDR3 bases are TGTGCCACCAGCAGAGATGTGGCGTCTGGAAACACCATATATTTT.

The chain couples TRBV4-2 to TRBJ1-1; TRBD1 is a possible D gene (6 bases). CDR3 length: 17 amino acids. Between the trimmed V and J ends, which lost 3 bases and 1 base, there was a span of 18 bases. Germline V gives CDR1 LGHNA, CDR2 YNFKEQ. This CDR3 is CASSHTLLLTGNTEAFF. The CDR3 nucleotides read TGTGCCAGCAGCCATACCCTCCTCTTGACAGGGAACACTGAAGCTTTCTTT.

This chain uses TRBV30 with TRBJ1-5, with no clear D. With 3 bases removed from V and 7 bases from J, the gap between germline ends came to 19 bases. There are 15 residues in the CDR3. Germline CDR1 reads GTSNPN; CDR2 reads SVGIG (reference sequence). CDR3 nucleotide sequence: TGTGCCTGGAGCCCACGGACCGTTGGTTACCAGCCCCAGCATTTT. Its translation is CAWSPRTVGYQPQHF.

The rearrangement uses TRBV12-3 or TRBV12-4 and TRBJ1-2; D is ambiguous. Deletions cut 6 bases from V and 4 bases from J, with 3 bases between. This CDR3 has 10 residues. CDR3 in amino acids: CASRAYGYTF. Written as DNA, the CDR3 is TGTGCCAGCAGGGCCTATGGCTACACCTTC.

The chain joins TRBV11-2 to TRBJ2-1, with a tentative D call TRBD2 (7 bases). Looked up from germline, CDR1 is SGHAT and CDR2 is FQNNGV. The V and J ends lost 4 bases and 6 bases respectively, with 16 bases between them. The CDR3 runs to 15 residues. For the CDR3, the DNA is TGTGCCAGCAGCTCCCTTAGGGGGGGGGCCAATGAGCAGTTCTTC. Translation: CASSSLRGGANEQFF.

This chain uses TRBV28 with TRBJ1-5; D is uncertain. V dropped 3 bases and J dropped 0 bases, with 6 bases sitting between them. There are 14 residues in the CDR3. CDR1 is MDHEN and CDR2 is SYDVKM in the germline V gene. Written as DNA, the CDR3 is TGTGCCAGCAGTTTCGAGGGTAGCAATCAGCCCCAGCATTTT. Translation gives CASSFEGSNQPQHF.

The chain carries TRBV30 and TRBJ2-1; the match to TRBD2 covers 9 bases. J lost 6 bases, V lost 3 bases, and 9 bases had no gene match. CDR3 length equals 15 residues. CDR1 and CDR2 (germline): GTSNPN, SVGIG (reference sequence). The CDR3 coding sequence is TGTGCCTGGAGCAGGGGAGCGGGAGGCGCCAATGAGCAGTTCTTC. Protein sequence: CAWSRGAGGANEQFF.

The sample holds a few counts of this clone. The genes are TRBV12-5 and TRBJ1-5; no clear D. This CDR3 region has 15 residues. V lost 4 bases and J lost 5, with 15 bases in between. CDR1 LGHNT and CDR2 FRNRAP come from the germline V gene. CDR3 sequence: CASGSMDPGDQPQHF. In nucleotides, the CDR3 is TGTGCTAGTGGTTCCATGGACCCAGGAGATCAGCCCCAGCATTTT.

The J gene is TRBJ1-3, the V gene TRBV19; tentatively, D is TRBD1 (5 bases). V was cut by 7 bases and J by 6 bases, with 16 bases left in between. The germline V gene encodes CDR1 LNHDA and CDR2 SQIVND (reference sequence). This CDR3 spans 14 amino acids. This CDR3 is CASINLDRPNTIYF. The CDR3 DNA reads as TGTGCCAGTATTAATCTTGACAGACCAAACACCATATATTTT.

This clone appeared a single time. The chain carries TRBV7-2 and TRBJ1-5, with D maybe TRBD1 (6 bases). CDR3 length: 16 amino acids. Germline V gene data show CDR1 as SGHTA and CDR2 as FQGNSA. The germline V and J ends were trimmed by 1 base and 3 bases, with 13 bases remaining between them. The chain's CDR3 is CASSLGRGEINQPQHF. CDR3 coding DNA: TGTGCCAGCAGCTTAGGCAGGGGCGAAATCAATCAGCCCCAGCATTTT.